This TCR beta chain came from a study of long-term antiretroviral therapy in people with HIV (dated by TCRdb to between 2021 and 2023). Study-wide context: The earliest samples were collected approximately a decade before the 2015 WHO recommendation for immediate ART, a period when ART was typically delayed until CD4 counts fell. A retrospective serial study tested whether changes in peripheral blood TRB repertoire composition and diversity were associated with ART initiation and durable HIV suppression. A total of 192 cryopreserved PBMC samples came from 25 to 35 adults with confirmed HIV infection and were collected serially over a mean of roughly 6 years (range 1-12). Of the 30 participants with HIV, roughly twelve were female. No cross-contamination during QIAcube processing turned up in test extractions that ran a monoclonal T-cell line alongside around 32 polyclonal samples.

The CDR3 covers 14 residues, taking in both the cysteine and the phenylalanine. Only the CDR3 DNA is retained, 42 bases long and in frame from the first base. From a lookup of the germline V gene (reference sequence), CDR1 and CDR2 are LNHNV and YYDKDF. V and J are truncated by 0 bases and 1 base respectively, leaving an intervening sequence of 6 bases. Participants were included only if at least one PBMC sample before ART initiation and at least two post-ART samples were available. Treatment was received in the United States of America by all participants with HIV. Before DNA extraction, cryopreserved samples of about 0.95-11 million PBMC were thawed and washed. At the time of the earliest PBMC sample for each participant with HIV, ages ranged from about 23 to 60 years. Each participant contributed PBMC samples from 1-4 timepoints before ART initiation and 2-8 timepoints after ART initiation, with a median of 7 samples. Serial HIV viral load, CD4+ T-cell count, ART history and demographic data were obtained for every participant. A Qiagen kit on a QIAcube was used to extract genomic DNA from unsorted PBMC, with samples processed in batches of 12.

Concerning this clone: The antigen it binds to is not known. No much larger clone is present one base from it, and per-base qualities are unavailable.

The immunoSEQ hsTCRB v3.0 assay was used at survey level resolution to sequence the TRB variable region. The targeted TRB sequencing depth was about 40,000-55,000 T-cell genomes per sample. An Illumina MiSeq with a v3 150-cycle kit was used to sequence the pooled TRB libraries. The source study handled its data this way. Repertoire analysis was performed in R inside a reproducible Nextflow workflow that covered QC, data transformation and analysis. LymphoSeq2, an R package for exploring AIRR-Seq data, was used to implement the custom analyses. Four samples that yielded fewer than 5000 total TRB sequences were excluded, so that some 190 HIV repertoires were analyzed. Among the roughly 180 retained HIV repertoires, some 60 were collected before ART initiation and around 130 after ART initiation. Repertoires were downsampled to 5000 TRB nucleotide sequences, and summary statistics were averaged over 100 downsampling iterations. TRB sequences were retained for analysis only if CDR3 regions of at least seven amino acids were present. A Shannon entropy-derived clonality score and the Gini coefficient were used to measure diversity. In the repertoire networks, any two of the top 5000 CDR3 amino acid sequences were connected whenever the two sequences differed by an edit distance of one. For TRB CDR3 amino acid sequences, GLIPH2 was used to predict antigen specificity groups and MHC restriction. Known CMV, EBV, HIV or tissue antigen associations were flagged by matching CDR3 amino acid sequences against VDJdb and McPAS-TCR. Pre-ART, post-ART and control groups were compared with Wilcoxon signed-rank tests and Holm-Bonferroni correction. TCRdb's version of the immuneACCESS table is confined to in-frame rearrangements and falls short of the full clone set. An unresolved V gene accounts for under half of the shortfall where checked; the remainder is of unknown origin. That table is the source of V, J and clone size, and D and trimming were worked out from the DNA. This sample is represented by 20,000 to 30,000 clones; 70% to 80% of them were singletons. The top ten hold about a tenth of the sample.

Results the study describes overall, beyond this receptor: The repertoire was dominated across all time points by expanded TRB clones identified before ART initiation, although this dominance was seen to fluctuate and to decrease in many PLHIV after ART. ART initiation was associated with a significant increase in TRB diversity, but diversity stayed significantly below transplant donor controls even after long-term ART. Because cell numbers in pre-ART samples were limited, unsorted PBMC were profiled instead of sorted CD4+ and CD8+ T cells. Since PBMC availability was limited, sequencing covered only the TCR beta chain, with no alpha chain pairing. Inferences about post-ART repertoire changes are limited because no data were available on ART adherence, viral resistance or therapy changes. The samples span the years 2004 to 2017, and the ART regimens used may be less effective than current regimens. Compared with controls, HIV repertoires had narrower CDR3 length ranges, and the network structure pointed to an antigen-experienced repertoire that shifted only slightly toward naive after ART.

The material sequenced was unsorted PBMCs, taken 1.2 years after starting antiretroviral therapy. This TCR was sampled from a middle-aged woman with HIV. The chain was built from TRBV15 and TRBJ1-1, with no D gene named confidently. The nucleotides read TGTGCCACCAGCAGAGATTTAGAGAACACTGAAGCTTTCTTT. Its protein product is CATSRDLENTEAFF.